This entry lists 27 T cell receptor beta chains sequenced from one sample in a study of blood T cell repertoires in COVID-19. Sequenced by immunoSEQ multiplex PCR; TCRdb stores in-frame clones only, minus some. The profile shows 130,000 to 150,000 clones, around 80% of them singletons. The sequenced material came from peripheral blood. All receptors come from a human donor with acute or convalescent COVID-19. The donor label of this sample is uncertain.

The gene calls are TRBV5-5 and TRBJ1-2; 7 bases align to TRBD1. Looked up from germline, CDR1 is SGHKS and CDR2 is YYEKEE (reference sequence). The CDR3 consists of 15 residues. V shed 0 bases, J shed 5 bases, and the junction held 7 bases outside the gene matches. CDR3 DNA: TGTGCCAGCAGCTTGGAGGTCGGGACAGCATATGGCTACACCTTC. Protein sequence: CASSLEVGTAYGYTF.

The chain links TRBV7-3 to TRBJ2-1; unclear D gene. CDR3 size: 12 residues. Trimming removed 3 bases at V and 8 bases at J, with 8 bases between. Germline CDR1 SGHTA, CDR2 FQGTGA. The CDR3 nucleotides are TGTGCCAGCAGCTTGGGCTTCGATGAGCAGTTCTTC. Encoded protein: CASSLGFDEQFF.

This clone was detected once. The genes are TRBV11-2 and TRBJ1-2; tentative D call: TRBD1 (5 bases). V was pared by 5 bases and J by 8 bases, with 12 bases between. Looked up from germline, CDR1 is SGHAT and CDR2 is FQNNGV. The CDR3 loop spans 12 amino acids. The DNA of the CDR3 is TGTGCCAGCAGCGAACGGGGGTTAGGCTACACCTTC. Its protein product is CASSERGLGYTF.

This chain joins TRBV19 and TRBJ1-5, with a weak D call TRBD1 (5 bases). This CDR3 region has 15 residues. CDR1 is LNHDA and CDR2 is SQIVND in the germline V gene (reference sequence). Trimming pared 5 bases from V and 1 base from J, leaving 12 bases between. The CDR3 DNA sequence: TGTGCCAGTAGTTCCCCGCGGGGGAGCAATCAGCCCCAGCATTTT. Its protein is CASSSPRGSNQPQHF.

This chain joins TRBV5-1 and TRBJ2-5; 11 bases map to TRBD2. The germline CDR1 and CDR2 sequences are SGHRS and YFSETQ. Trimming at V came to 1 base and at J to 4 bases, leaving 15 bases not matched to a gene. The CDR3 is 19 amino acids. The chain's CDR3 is CASSLSTSGTPGARETQYF. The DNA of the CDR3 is TGCGCCAGCAGCTTGTCGACTAGCGGGACGCCGGGTGCCCGAGAGACCCAGTACTTC.

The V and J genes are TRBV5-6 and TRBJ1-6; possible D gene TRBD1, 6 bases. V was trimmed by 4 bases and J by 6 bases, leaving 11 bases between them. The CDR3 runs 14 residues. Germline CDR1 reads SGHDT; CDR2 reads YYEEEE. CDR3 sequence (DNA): TGTGCCAGCAGCCTGGGACACCTTAATTCACCCCTCCACTTT. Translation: CASSLGHLNSPLHF.

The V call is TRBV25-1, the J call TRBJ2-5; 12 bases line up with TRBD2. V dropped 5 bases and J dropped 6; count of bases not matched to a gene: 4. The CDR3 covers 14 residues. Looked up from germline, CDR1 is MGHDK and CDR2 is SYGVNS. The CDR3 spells CASSRTSGEKTQYF. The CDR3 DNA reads TGTGCCAGCAGTCGGACTAGCGGGGAGAAGACCCAGTACTTC. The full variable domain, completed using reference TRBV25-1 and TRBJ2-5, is EADIYQTPRYLVIGTGKKITLECSQTMGHDKMYWYQQDPGMELHLIHYSYGVNSTEKGDLSSESTVSRIRTEHFPLTLESARPSHTSQYLCASSRTSGEKTQYFGPGTRLLVL.

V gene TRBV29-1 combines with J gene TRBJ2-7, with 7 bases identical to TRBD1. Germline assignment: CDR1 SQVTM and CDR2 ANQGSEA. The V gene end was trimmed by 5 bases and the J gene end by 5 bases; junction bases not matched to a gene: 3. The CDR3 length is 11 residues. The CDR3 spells CSVHRGHEQYF. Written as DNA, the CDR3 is TGCAGCGTTCACAGGGGCCACGAGCAGTACTTC.

CDR3 residues: CASSPFDSGGEQFF. CDR3 nucleotide sequence: TGCGCCAGCAGCCCGTTCGATAGCGGCGGTGAGCAGTTCTTC. V and J are TRBV5-1 and TRBJ2-1; perhaps TRBD2 as D (6 bases). This CDR3 region has 14 residues. V dropped 4 bases and J dropped 9 bases, with 17 bases sitting between them. Looked up from germline, CDR1 is SGHRS and CDR2 is YFSETQ.

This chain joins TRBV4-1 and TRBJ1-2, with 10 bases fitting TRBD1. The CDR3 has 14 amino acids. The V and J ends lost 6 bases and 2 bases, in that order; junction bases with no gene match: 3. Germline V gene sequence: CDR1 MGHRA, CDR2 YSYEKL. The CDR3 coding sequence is TGCGCCAGCAGTGGGACAGGGGTCAACTATGGCTACACCTTC. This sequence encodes CASSGTGVNYGYTF.

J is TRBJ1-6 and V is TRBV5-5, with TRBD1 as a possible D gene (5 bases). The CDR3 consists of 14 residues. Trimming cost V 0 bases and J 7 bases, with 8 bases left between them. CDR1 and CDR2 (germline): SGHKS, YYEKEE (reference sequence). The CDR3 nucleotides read TGTGCCAGCAGCTTGGGGGGCAGGAATTCACCCCTCCACTTT. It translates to CASSLGGRNSPLHF.

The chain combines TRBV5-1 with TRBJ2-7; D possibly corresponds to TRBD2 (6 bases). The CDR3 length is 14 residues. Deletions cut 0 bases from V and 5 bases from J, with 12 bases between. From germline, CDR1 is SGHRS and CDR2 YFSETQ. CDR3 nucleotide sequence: TGCGCCAGCAGCTTGGGGGCGGGGTCCAACGAGCAGTACTTC. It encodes CASSLGAGSNEQYF. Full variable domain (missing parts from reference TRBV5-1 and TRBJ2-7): KAGVTQTPRYLIKTRGQQVTLSCSPISGHRSVSWYQQTPGQGLQFLFEYFSETQRNKGNFPGRFSGRQFSNSRSEMNVSTLELGDSALYLCASSLGAGSNEQYFGPGTRLTVT.

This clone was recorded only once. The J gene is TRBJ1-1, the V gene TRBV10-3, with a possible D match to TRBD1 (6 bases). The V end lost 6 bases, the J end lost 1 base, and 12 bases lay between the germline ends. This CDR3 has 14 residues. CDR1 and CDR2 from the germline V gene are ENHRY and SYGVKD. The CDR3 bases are TGTGCCATCAGGATCACAGGGCAGAACACTGAAGCTTTCTTT. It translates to CAIRITGQNTEAFF.

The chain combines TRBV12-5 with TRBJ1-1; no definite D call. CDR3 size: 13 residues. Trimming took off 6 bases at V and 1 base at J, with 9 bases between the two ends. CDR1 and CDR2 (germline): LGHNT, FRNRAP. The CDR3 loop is CASGLRQNTEAFF. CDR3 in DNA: TGTGCTAGTGGCCTTCGACAGAACACTGAAGCTTTCTTT. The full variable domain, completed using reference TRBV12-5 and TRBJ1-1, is DARVTQTPRHKVTEMGQEVTMRCQPILGHNTVFWYRQTMMQGLELLAYFRNRAPLDDSGMPKDRFSAEMPDATLATLKIQPSEPRDSAVYFCASGLRQNTEAFFGQGTRLTVV.

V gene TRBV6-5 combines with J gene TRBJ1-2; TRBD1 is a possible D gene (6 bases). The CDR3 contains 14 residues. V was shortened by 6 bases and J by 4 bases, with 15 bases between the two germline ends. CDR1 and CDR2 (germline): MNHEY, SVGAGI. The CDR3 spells CASSQNRETYGYTF. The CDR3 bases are TGTGCCAGCAGCCAAAACAGGGAGACCTATGGCTACACCTTC.

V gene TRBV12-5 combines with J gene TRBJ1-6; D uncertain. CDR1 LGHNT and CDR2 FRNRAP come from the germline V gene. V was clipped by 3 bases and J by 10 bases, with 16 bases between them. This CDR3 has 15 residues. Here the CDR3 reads CASGLNADRGSPLHF. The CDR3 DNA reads TGTGCTAGTGGTTTAAACGCCGACCGAGGGTCACCCCTCCACTTT.

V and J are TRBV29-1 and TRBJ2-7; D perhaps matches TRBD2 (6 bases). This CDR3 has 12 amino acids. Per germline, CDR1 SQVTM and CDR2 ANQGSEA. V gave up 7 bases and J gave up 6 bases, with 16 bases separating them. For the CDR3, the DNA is TGCAGCGCGACTAGAGGACGAGGCGAGCAGTACTTC. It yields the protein CSATRGRGEQYF.

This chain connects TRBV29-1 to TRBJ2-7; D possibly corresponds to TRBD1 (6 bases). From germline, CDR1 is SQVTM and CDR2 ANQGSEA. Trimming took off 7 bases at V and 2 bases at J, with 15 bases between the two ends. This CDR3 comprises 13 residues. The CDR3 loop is CSATGIGTYEQYF. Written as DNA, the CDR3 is TGCAGCGCCACAGGGATCGGGACCTACGAGCAGTACTTC.

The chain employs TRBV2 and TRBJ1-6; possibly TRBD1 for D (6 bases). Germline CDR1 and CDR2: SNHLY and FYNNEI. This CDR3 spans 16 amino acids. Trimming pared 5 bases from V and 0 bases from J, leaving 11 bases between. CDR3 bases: TGTGCCAGCAGTTACAGGGATAGCTCCTATAATTCACCCCTCCACTTT. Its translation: CASSYRDSSYNSPLHF.

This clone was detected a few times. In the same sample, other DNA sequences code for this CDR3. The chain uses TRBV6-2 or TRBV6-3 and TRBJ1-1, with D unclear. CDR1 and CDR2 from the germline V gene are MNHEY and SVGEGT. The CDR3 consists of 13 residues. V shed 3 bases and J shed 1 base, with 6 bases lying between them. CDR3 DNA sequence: TGTGCCAGCAGTTATACAACGAACACTGAAGCTTTCTTT. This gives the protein CASSYTTNTEAFF.

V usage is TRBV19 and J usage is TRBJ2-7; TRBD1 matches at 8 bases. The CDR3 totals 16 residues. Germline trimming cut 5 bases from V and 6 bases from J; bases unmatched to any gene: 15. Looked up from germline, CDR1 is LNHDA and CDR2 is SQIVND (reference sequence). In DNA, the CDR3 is TGTGCCAGTAGTCTTCAATTCGTGGCAGGGGGCGGCGAGCAGTACTTC. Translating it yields CASSLQFVAGGGEQYF.

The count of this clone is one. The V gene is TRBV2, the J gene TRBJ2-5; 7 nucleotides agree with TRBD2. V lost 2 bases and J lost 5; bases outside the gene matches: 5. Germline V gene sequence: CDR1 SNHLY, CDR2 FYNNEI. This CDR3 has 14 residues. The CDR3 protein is CASSERAGSETQYF. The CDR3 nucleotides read TGTGCCAGCAGTGAAAGAGCGGGGTCGGAGACCCAGTACTTC.

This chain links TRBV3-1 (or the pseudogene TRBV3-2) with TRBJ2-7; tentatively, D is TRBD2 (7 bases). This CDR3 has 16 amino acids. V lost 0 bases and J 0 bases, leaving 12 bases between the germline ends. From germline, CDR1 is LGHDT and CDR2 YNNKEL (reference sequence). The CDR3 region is CASSQDWGGASYEQYF. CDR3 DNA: TGTGCCAGCAGCCAAGATTGGGGGGGGGCCTCCTACGAGCAGTACTTC.

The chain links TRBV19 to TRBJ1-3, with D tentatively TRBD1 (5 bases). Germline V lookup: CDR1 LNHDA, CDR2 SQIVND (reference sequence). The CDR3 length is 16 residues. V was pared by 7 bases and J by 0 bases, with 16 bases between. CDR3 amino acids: CASTISRQTSGNTIYF. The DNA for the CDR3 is TGTGCCAGTACCATTTCAAGACAGACCTCTGGAAACACCATATATTTT.

CDR3 nucleotide sequence: TGTGCCAGCAGCTTAGGGGCAGGGGCTTTCTTT. This encodes CASSLGAGAFF. V is TRBV7-2 and J is TRBJ1-1, with D perhaps TRBD1 (5 bases). Trimming cost V 1 base and J 11 bases, with 8 bases left between them. The CDR3 runs 11 residues. Germline V gives CDR1 SGHTA, CDR2 FQGNSA.

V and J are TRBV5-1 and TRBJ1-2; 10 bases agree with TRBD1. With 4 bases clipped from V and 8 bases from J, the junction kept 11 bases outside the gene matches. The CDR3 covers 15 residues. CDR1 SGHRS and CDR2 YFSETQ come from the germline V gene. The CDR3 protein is CASSPTGGAAGGYTF. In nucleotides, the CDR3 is TGCGCCAGCAGCCCGACAGGGGGCGCAGCGGGGGGCTACACCTTC.

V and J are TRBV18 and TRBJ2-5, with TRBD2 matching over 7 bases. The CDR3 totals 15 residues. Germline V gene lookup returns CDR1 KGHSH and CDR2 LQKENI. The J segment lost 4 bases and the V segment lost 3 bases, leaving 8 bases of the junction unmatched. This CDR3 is CASSPGLQLGETQYF. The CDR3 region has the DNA TGTGCCAGCTCACCGGGACTACAACTAGGAGAGACCCAGTACTTC.